Following are 27 T cell receptor beta chains from one sample sequenced in a study of T cells after yellow fever vaccination. A single record per CDR3 protein comes from TCRdb applying MiXCR to the 5' RACE reads. The sample lists about 220,000 distinct CDR3 sequences; about 3% were seen once. Source: CD4+ T cells sorted from PBMCs, taken 10 days after the yellow fever booster vaccination. These receptors were collected from a young man who received the YFV17D yellow fever vaccine.

This clonotype occurred many times. The V and J genes are TRBV6-5 and TRBJ1-1; D not resolved. The CDR3 is 11 amino acids. Trimming removed 3 bases from V and 11 bases from J, with 10 bases in between. Germline-derived CDR1 and CDR2 are MNHEY and SVGAGI. CDR3 residues: CASSYRGIAFF. The CDR3 DNA follows: TGTGCCAGCAGTTATAGAGGCATCGCTTTCTTT.

The table lists this clonotype with a few counts. V is TRBV20-1 and J is TRBJ2-4, with D perhaps TRBD1 or TRBD2 (6 bases each). The V gene lost 4 bases and the J gene lost 8 bases, with 18 bases spanning the gap. This CDR3 region has 14 residues. CDR1 is DFQATT, CDR2 SNEGSKA, per germline (reference sequence). The CDR3 nucleotides are TGCAGTGCTATCAGACCAGGGGAGGTGGACATTCAGTACTTC. Encoded protein: CSAIRPGEVDIQYF.

This clonotype was counted ten times or more. The rearrangement links TRBV5-1 to TRBJ1-1, with 12 bases identical to TRBD1. V shed 0 bases and J 4 bases; nucleotides not matched to a gene: 4. This CDR3 has 16 residues. CDR1 SGHRS and CDR2 YFSETQ come from the germline V gene. The CDR3 DNA follows: TGCGCCAGCAGCTTGGGGGGACAGGGGGCAGTCACTGAAGCTTTCTTT. It codes for CASSLGGQGAVTEAFF.

Comments on this clonotype: The junction departs from the called germline gene at one end, perhaps through a read error. The chain combines TRBV12-3 or TRBV12-4 with TRBJ2-2, with TRBD2 matching over 10 bases. The CDR3 has 14 residues. The CDR3, as DNA: TGTGCCAGCAGTCTAGCGGGGGCCACCGGGGAGCTGTTTTTT. Amino acid sequence: CASSLAGATGELFF.

V usage is TRBV7-2 and J usage is TRBJ1-5; a possible D gene is TRBD1 (5 bases). The CDR3 loop spans 15 amino acids. Looked up from germline, CDR1 is SGHTA and CDR2 is FQGNSA. Trimming stripped 2 bases from V and 2 bases from J, with 10 bases between. Here the CDR3 DNA reads TGTGCCAGCAGCTTAAGGGTAGGGGGCAATCAGCCCCAGCATTTT. It specifies CASSLRVGGNQPQHF.

This clonotype appeared many times. V usage is TRBV12-3 or TRBV12-4 and J usage is TRBJ2-4, with D perhaps matching TRBD1 (5 bases). V gave up 6 bases and J gave up 2 bases, with 8 bases separating them. The CDR3 contains 13 residues. CDR3: CASRQVPKNIQYF. Here the CDR3 DNA reads TGTGCCAGCAGACAGGTTCCCAAAAACATTCAGTACTTC.

In this sample, this clonotype turned up a few times. The chain couples TRBV7-9 to TRBJ2-6; unclear D gene. V lost 6 bases, J lost 0 bases, and 12 bases lay in between. Looked up from germline, CDR1 is SEHNR and CDR2 is FQNEAQ (reference sequence). The CDR3 is 16 residues long. The CDR3 bases are TGTGCCAGCAGGGGTTATGGGCGCTCTGGGGCCAACGTCCTGACTTTC. Its protein is CASRGYGRSGANVLTF.

The chain links TRBV21-1 to TRBJ1-5; the table's D gene call, TRBD1, was not cross checked with the DNA. TRBV21-1 is classified as a pseudogene. The CDR3 consists of 17 residues. CDR3 loop: CASTGTEFGYSNQPQHF. The CDR3 nucleotides read TGTGCCAGCACCGGGACAGAGTTTGGCTATAGCAATCAGCCCCAGCATTTT.

This clonotype was detected only a few times. The V call is TRBV28, the J call TRBJ1-5; TRBD1 matches 7 bases. V lost 4 bases, J lost 1 base, and 1 base stayed unmatched. This CDR3 is built from 14 residues. CDR1 and CDR2 (germline): MDHEN, SYDVKM. In DNA form, the CDR3 reads TGTGCCAGCAGTTCAGGGGGGAGCAATCAGCCCCAGCATTTT. It codes for CASSSGGSNQPQHF.

The J gene is TRBJ2-3, the V gene TRBV6-5; TRBD2 matches 7 bases. The V and J ends lost 0 bases and 3 bases, in that order; junction bases with no gene match: 9. CDR3 size: 17 residues. Per the germline V gene, CDR1 is MNHEY and CDR2 is SVGAGI. The CDR3 region is CASSYSYPSGKTDTQYF. The DNA for the CDR3 is TGTGCCAGCAGTTACTCGTATCCTAGCGGCAAAACAGATACGCAGTATTTT.

Many counts were recorded for this clonotype. The V and J genes are TRBV3-1 and TRBJ2-1, with D possibly TRBD2 on 6 matching bases. The CDR3 spans 11 residues. The V gene's germline CDR1 is LGHDT and CDR2 YNNKEL (reference sequence). V lost 8 bases and J 10 bases, leaving 12 bases between the germline ends. The DNA for the CDR3 is TGTGCCAGCTCGGGAAGCGGGGAGCAGTTCTTC. Translated: CASSGSGEQFF.

This chain links TRBV5-5 with TRBJ1-1; D is unclear. This CDR3 is built from 13 residues. V was trimmed by 6 bases and J by 1 base, leaving 10 bases between them. Per germline, CDR1 SGHKS and CDR2 YYEKEE (reference sequence). The CDR3: CASTGLPNTEAFF. Written as DNA, the CDR3 is TGTGCCAGCACCGGACTCCCGAACACTGAAGCTTTCTTT.

This clonotype was observed a handful of times. The chain has TRBV5-1 and TRBJ2-5; TRBD2 matches 11 bases. The CDR3 consists of 18 residues. Trimming removed 4 bases from V and 4 bases from J; junction bases left unmatched: 15. CDR1 and CDR2 from the germline V gene are SGHRS and YFSETQ. For the CDR3, the DNA is TGCGCCAGCAGCCTACCGGGACTAGCGGCCAGCCGGGGAGAGACCCAGTACTTC. Translation gives CASSLPGLAASRGETQYF.

At least ten counts were recorded for this clonotype. This sequence joins TRBV6-5 and TRBJ2-2; the match to TRBD2 covers 16 bases. The CDR3 sequence is 16 residues long. J was trimmed by 6 bases and V by 6 bases; bases with no gene match: 4. Germline lookup yields CDR1 MNHEY and CDR2 SVGAGI. DNA of the CDR3: TGTGCCAGCAGCGTCGGGACTAGCGGGGGGGCCGGGGAGCTGTTTTTT. This sequence encodes CASSVGTSGGAGELFF.

This clonotype was observed at least ten times. CDR3 loop: CASRIFRDSSNQPQHF. The CDR3 DNA follows: TGTGCCAGCAGGATATTCCGGGACAGCTCTAATCAGCCCCAGCATTTT. The chain uses TRBV28 and TRBJ1-5; the match to TRBD1 covers 7 bases. Per the germline V gene, CDR1 is MDHEN and CDR2 is SYDVKM. The CDR3 is 16 residues long. After removal of 6 bases from V and 4 bases from J, the junction contained 12 bases not matched to a gene.

This clonotype was observed many times. This sequence joins TRBV12-3 or TRBV12-4 and TRBJ2-7; no firm D call. The CDR3 has 17 amino acids. V was cut by 4 bases and J by 2 bases, with 21 bases left in between. The CDR3 nucleotides read TGTGCCAGCAGTTCCTCCCCATGGGGTCCTCCACCCTACGAGCAGTACTTC. This sequence encodes CASSSSPWGPPPYEQYF.

The chain recombines TRBV12-3 or TRBV12-4 with TRBJ2-5; D ambiguous. The CDR3 runs to 11 residues. V was clipped by 5 bases and J by 7 bases, with 8 bases between them. Written as DNA, the CDR3 is TGTGCCAGCAGTCTCAAGAGGACCCAGTACTTC. Translation gives CASSLKRTQYF.

This clonotype was seen at least ten times. This chain joins TRBV7-2 and TRBJ2-3; D is undetermined. CDR3 size: 15 residues. V was shortened by 4 bases and J by 2 bases, with 13 bases between the two germline ends. Germline CDR1 SGHTA, CDR2 FQGNSA. The CDR3 is CASSSRLSNTDTQYF. CDR3 sequence (DNA): TGTGCCAGCAGCTCCCGACTGTCTAACACAGATACGCAGTATTTT.

In this sample, this clonotype turned up many times. The V and J genes are TRBV29-1 and TRBJ1-2; TRBD1 is a possible D gene (5 bases). V was pared by 1 base and J by 0 bases, with 9 bases between. Germline CDR1 reads SQVTM; CDR2 reads ANQGSEA. CDR3 length: 14 amino acids. The CDR3 sequence is CSVEVGVANYGYTF. CDR3 nucleotide sequence: TGCAGCGTTGAAGTAGGGGTAGCTAACTATGGCTACACCTTC.

This clonotype has just a few counts. This chain connects TRBV5-1 to TRBJ2-1; D uncertain. Germline assignment: CDR1 SGHRS and CDR2 YFSETQ. The ends were cut back, 0 bases at V and 0 bases at J, with 10 bases in the middle. This CDR3 contains 16 residues. DNA for the CDR3: TGCGCCAGCAGCTTGGCATCTAGTAGCTCCTACAATGAGCAGTTCTTC. Translation gives CASSLASSSSYNEQFF.

This clonotype was detected ten times or more. DNA of the CDR3: TGCGCCAGCAGCCAAGATCACACTAGGGGATCGGGCTATGGCTACACCTTC. It yields the protein CASSQDHTRGSGYGYTF. The V and J genes are TRBV4-3 and TRBJ1-2, with D maybe TRBD1 (5 bases). Germline V CDR1 and CDR2: LGHNA, YSLEER. The CDR3 loop spans 17 amino acids. Trimming stripped 0 bases from V and 4 bases from J, with 18 bases between.

This clonotype came up many times. This rearrangement joins TRBV15 to TRBJ2-4; D may be TRBD2 (7 bases). Germline CDR1 and CDR2: LNHNV and YYDKDF (reference sequence). Trimming removed 0 bases from V and 7 bases from J, with 19 bases in between. The CDR3 contains 17 residues. This CDR3 is CATSRDLREGGWNIQYF. The CDR3 DNA reads as TGTGCCACCAGCAGAGATCTCAGGGAGGGGGGGTGGAACATTCAGTACTTC. The entire variable domain, with the rest obtained from reference TRBV15 and TRBJ2-4, is as follows: DAMVIQNPRYQVTQFGKPVTLSCSQTLNHNVMYWYQQKSSQAPKLLFHYYDKDFNNEADTPDNFQSRRPNTSFCFLDIRSPGLGDTAMYLCATSRDLREGGWNIQYFGAGTRLSVL.

This clonotype occurred many times. At one of its ends the junction is not consistent with the germline gene, which may arise from a read error. V and J are TRBV9 and TRBJ2-4; the D gene is possibly TRBD1 (5 bases). Germline CDR1 reads SGDLS; CDR2 reads YYNGEE. The CDR3 is 13 amino acids. CDR3 in DNA: TGTGCCAGCAGCCTGACAGCCGAAAACATTCAGTACTTC. Protein product: CASSLTAENIQYF. Supplemented by reference TRBV9 and TRBJ2-4, the full variable domain reads DSGVTQTPKHLITATGQRVTLRCSPRSGDLSVYWYQQSLDQGLQFLIQYYNGEERAKGNILERFSAQQFPDLHSELNLSSLELGDSALYFCASSLTAENIQYFGAGTRLSVL.

This clonotype was picked up many times. The chain links TRBV18 to TRBJ1-2; no clear D. Trimming pared 5 bases from V and 8 bases from J, leaving 15 bases between. Germline V gene sequence: CDR1 KGHSH, CDR2 LQKENI. This CDR3 is 13 amino acids long. The CDR3 here is CASSATALEGYTF. The CDR3 DNA reads as TGTGCCAGCTCAGCAACAGCGCTGGAGGGCTACACCTTC.

The chain recombines TRBV25-1 with TRBJ1-6; possibly TRBD1 for D (5 bases). Trimming shortened V by 6 bases and J by 7 bases, and 10 bases separated the two germline ends. Germline V gene data show CDR1 as MGHDK and CDR2 as SYGVNS. This CDR3 is 13 amino acids long. The CDR3 DNA follows: TGTGCCAGCAGCCAATACAGGAATTCACCCCTCCACTTT. As protein: CASSQYRNSPLHF.

The J gene is TRBJ1-6, the V gene TRBV6-2 or TRBV6-3, with D perhaps matching TRBD1 (6 bases). The V end was cut by 7 bases, the J end by 3 bases, with 10 bases between. The CDR3 is 14 amino acids. Germline CDR1 MNHEY, CDR2 SVGEGT. The chain's CDR3 is CASTWTVYNSPLHF. The CDR3 bases are TGTGCCAGCACCTGGACAGTCTATAATTCACCCCTCCACTTT.

This clonotype was observed a handful of times. V gene TRBV6-5 combines with J gene TRBJ1-2; no clear D gene. V was pared by 0 bases and J by 2 bases, with 7 bases between. This CDR3 spans 14 amino acids. Germline CDR1 MNHEY, CDR2 SVGAGI. The CDR3 nucleotides are TGTGCCAGCAGTTACTCGAGGCGAAACTATGGCTACACCTTC. Translation gives CASSYSRRNYGYTF.